The clone carrying this T cell receptor (beta chain) came up many times. Its antigen remains unidentified. The TCR library protocol attached unique molecular identifiers to the individual cDNA molecules. TCRdb re-called the 5' RACE reads with MiXCR, one entry per CDR3 protein. The data show 20,000 to 25,000 distinct CDR3 sequences, approximately 4.4% seen once. Trimming left V 0 bases short and J 1 base short, with 8 bases between. The CDR3 loop spans 15 amino acids. The germline V gene encodes CDR1 SGHDT and CDR2 YYEEEE. This record comes from a study of early T cells in non-severe SARS-CoV-2 infection. General study findings and limits: The VDJdb matching leaned toward anti-spike CD8 responses and overlooked private and CD4 specificities.

The chain links TRBV5-6 to TRBJ2-1; D perhaps matches TRBD2 (5 bases). Sequencing was performed on whole blood. This clonotype originated in an adult who was a healthcare worker with PCR-confirmed SARS-CoV-2 infection or an uninfected control (not recorded which). The CDR3: CASSLGLQSYNEQFF. The CDR3 DNA reads TGTGCCAGCAGCTTGGGACTACAATCCTACAATGAGCAGTTCTTC. The entire variable domain, with the rest obtained from reference TRBV5-6 and TRBJ2-1, is as follows: DAGVTQSPTHLIKTRGQQVTLRCSPKSGHDTVSWYQQALGQGPQFIFQYYEEEERQRGNFPDRFSGHQFPNYSSELNVNALLLGDSALYLCASSLGLQSYNEQFFGPGTRLTVL.